Included here is one T cell receptor (beta chain) sequence, with context. Germline V gives CDR1 SEHNR, CDR2 FQNEAQ (reference sequence). Trimming cost V 5 bases and J 0 bases; bases outside gene matches: 11. This CDR3 has 19 amino acids. The sample comes from a study of blood T cell repertoires in COVID-19. Followed longitudinally, the Seattle patients had been enrolled during active infection. Clones were read by immunoSEQ multiplex PCR, and TCRdb kept only the in-frame ones, dropping some. The sample lists about 430,000 clones, about 87% occurring once. The rearrangement joins TRBV7-9 to TRBJ2-3, with 13 bases matching TRBD2. The sequence was collected from a man in his late teens or twenties with COVID-19, enrolled during active disease. The source material was peripheral blood. CDR3: CASSNLTSGRALSTDTQYF. The CDR3 nucleotides read TGTGCCAGCAGCAACCTAACTAGCGGGAGGGCTCTCAGCACAGATACGCAGTATTTT.